This T cell receptor beta chain came from a study of shared clonotypes between healthy human individuals. Study observations and caveats: Non-shared clonotypes had lower generation probabilities than clonotypes shared by all four sorted-subset donors. Between a few donors, naive CD4 clonotypes were shared at a level of roughly 5.5%. Larger richness was generally estimated for naive than memory subsets.

Profiling relied on immunoSEQ multiplex PCR, and the TCRdb table lists in-frame clones only, not all of them. Of approximately 980,000 clones in the sample, about 80% are singletons; the top ten hold approximately 1.5%. All donors were healthy HIV-negative adults lacking recent acute infections or vaccinations. The CDR3 runs 13 residues. The V and J ends lost 4 bases and 2 bases respectively, with 9 bases between them. Germline V gene sequence: CDR1 MDHEN, CDR2 SYDVKM. With respect to this clone: Its antigen is not identified.

The origin of this receptor is a man younger than 35 in good health. Sequencing was carried out using memory CD4+ T cells sorted from blood. Specified subset: CD45RA-negative fraction. This sequence joins TRBV28 and TRBJ2-7; TRBD1 might be the D (5 bases). The CDR3 reads CASSSGIPYEQYF. The CDR3 DNA is TGTGCCAGCAGTTCAGGGATCCCCTACGAGCAGTACTTC.